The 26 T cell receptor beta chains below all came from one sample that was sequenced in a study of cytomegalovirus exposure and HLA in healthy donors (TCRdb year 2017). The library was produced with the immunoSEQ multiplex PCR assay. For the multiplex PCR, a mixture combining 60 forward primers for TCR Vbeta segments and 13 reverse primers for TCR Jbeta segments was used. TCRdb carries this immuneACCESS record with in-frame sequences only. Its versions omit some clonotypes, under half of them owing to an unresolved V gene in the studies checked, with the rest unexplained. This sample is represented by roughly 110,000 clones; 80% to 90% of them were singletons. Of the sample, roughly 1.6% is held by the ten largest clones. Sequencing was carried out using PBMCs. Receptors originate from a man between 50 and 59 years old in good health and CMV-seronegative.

CDR3: CASSLSSGANVLTF. CDR3 bases: TGTGCCAGCTCTCTGTCCTCTGGGGCCAACGTCCTGACTTTC. The rearrangement uses TRBV14 and TRBJ2-6; D remains ambiguous. The germline CDR1 and CDR2 sequences are SGHDN and FVKESK. The ends were cut back, 8 bases at V and 0 bases at J, with 8 bases in the middle. The CDR3 has 14 amino acids.

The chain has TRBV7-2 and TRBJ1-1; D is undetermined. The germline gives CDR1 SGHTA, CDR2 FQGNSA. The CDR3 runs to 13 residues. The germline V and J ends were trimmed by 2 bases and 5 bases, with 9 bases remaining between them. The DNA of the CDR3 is TGTGCCAGCAGCTTAAACCGAGGGACTGAAGCTTTCTTT. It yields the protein CASSLNRGTEAFF.

The CDR3 sequence: CASSLRGSYNEQFF. CDR3 coding DNA: TGTGCCAGCAGCCTCAGGGGGTCCTACAATGAGCAGTTCTTC. This chain connects TRBV7-3 to TRBJ2-1; 7 nucleotides line up with TRBD1. The germline gives CDR1 SGHTA, CDR2 FQGTGA. The length of the CDR3 is 14 residues. V shed 5 bases, J shed 1 base, and the junction held 2 bases outside the gene matches. The variable domain in full, with the rest retrieved from reference TRBV7-3 and TRBJ2-1, is GAGVSQTPSNKVTEKGKYVELRCDPISGHTALYWYRQSLGQGPEFLIYFQGTGAADDSGLPNDRFFAVRPEGSVSTLKIQRTERGDSAVYLCASSLRGSYNEQFFGPGTRLTVL.

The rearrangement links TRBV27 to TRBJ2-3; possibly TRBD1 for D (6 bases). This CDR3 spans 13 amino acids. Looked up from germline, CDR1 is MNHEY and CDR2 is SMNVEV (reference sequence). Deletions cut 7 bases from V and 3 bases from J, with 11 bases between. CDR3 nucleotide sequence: TGTGCCAGCACCCGACAGGAGACAGATACGCAGTATTTT. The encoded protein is CASTRQETDTQYF.

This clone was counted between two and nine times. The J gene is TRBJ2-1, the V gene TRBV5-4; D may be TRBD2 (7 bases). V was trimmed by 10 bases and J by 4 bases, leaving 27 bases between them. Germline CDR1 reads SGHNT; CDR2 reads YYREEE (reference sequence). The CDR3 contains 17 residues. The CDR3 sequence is CACTRGGVPEGYNEQFF. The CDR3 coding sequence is TGTGCCTGCACTAGGGGGGGGGTCCCAGAGGGATACAATGAGCAGTTCTTC.

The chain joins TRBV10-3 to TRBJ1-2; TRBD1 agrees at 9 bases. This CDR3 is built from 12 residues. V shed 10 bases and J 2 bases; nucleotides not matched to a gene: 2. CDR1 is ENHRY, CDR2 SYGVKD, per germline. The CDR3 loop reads CATGTGNYGYTF. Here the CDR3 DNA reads TGTGCCACCGGGACAGGGAACTATGGCTACACCTTC.

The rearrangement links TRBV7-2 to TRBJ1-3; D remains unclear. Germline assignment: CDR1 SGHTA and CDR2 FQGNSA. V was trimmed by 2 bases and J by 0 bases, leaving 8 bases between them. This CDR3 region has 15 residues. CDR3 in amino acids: CASSLPGSSGNTIYF. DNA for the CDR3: TGTGCCAGCAGCTTACCAGGTAGCTCTGGAAACACCATATATTTT.

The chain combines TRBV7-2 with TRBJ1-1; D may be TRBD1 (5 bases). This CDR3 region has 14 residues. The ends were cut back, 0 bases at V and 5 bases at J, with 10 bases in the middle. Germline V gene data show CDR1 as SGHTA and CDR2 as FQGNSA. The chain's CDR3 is CASSLAGPETEAFF. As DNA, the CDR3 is TGTGCCAGCAGCTTAGCGGGGCCGGAGACTGAAGCTTTCTTT.

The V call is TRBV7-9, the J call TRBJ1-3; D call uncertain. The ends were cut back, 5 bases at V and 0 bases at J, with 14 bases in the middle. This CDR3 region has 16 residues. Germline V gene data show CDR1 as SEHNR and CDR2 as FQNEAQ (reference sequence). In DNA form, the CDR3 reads TGTGCCAGCAGCCGCGACGGGAACCTCTCTGGAAACACCATATATTTT. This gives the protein CASSRDGNLSGNTIYF. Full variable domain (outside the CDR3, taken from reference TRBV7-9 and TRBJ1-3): DTGVSQNPRHKITKRGQNVTFRCDPISEHNRLYWYRQTLGQGPEFLTYFQNEAQLEKSRLLSDRFSAERPKGSFSTLEIQRTEQGDSAMYLCASSRDGNLSGNTIYFGEGSWLTVV.

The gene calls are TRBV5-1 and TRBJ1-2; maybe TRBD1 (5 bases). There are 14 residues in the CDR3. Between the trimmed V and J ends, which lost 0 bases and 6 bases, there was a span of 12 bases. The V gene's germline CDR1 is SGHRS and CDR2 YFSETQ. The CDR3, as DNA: TGCGCCAGCAGCTTGGCGGCAGGGTTAGATGGCTACACCTTC. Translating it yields CASSLAAGLDGYTF.

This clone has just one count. CDR3 loop: CASSPSGHPETQYF. DNA for the CDR3: TGCGCCAGCAGCCCATCGGGACACCCAGAGACCCAGTACTTC. The rearrangement uses TRBV5-1 and TRBJ2-5; TRBD1 might be the D (6 bases). This CDR3 is built from 14 residues. V lost 4 bases, J lost 4 bases, and 14 bases lay in between. Germline assignment: CDR1 SGHRS and CDR2 YFSETQ.

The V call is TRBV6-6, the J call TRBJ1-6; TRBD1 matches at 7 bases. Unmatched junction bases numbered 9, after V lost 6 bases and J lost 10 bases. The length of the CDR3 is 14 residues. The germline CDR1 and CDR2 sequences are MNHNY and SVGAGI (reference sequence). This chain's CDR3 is CASSFTGAESPLHF. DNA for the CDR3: TGTGCCAGCAGCTTCACAGGGGCGGAATCACCCCTCCACTTT.

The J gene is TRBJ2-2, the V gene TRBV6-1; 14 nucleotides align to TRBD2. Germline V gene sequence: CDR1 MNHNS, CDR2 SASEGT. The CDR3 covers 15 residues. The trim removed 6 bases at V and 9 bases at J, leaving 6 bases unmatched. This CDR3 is CASRRTSGGLRELFF. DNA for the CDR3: TGTGCCAGCAGGAGGACTAGCGGGGGGTTGCGGGAGCTGTTTTTT.

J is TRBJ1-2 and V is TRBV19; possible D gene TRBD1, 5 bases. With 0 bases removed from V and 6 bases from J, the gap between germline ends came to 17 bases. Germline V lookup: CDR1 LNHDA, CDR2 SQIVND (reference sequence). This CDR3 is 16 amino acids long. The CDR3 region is CASSIDLVTLRDGYTF. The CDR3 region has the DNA TGTGCCAGTAGTATAGACCTGGTCACCCTCAGGGATGGCTACACCTTC.

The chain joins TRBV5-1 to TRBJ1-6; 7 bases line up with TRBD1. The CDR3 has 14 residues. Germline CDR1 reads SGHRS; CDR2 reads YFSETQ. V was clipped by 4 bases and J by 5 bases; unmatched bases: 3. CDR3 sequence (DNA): TGCGCCAGCAGCCGGGACAGAAATAATTCACCCCTCCACTTT. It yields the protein CASSRDRNNSPLHF.

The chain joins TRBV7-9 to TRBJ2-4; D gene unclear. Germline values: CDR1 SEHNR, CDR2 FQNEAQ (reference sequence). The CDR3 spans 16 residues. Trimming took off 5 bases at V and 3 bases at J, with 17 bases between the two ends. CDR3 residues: CASSPLVALNKNIQYF. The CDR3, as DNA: TGTGCCAGCAGCCCGTTAGTCGCGCTCAACAAAAACATTCAGTACTTC.

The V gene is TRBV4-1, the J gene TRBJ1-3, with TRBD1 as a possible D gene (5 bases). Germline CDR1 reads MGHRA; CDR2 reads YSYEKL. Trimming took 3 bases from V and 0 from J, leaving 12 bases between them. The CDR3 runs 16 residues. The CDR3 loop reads CASSQGGRTSGNTIYF. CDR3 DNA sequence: TGCGCCAGCAGCCAGGGGGGACGGACCTCTGGAAACACCATATATTTT.

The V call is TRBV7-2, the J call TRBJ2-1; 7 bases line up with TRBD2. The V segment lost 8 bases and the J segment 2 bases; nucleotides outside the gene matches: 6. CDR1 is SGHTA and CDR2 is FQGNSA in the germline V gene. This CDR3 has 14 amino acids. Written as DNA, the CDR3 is TGTGCCAGCGAAGAAGGGACTACCTACAATGAGCAGTTCTTC. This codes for CASEEGTTYNEQFF. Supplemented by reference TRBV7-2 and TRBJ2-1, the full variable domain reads GAGVSQSPSNKVTEKGKDVELRCDPISGHTALYWYRQSLGQGLEFLIYFQGNSAPDKSGLPSDRFSAERTGGSVSTLTIQRTQQEDSAVYLCASEEGTTYNEQFFGPGTRLTVL.

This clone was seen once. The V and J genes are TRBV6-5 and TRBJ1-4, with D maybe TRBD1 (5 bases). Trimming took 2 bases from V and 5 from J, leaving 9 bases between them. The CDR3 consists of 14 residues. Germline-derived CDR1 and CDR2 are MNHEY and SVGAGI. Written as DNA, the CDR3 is TGTGCCAGCAGTTACGACAGCCGGAATGAAAAACTGTTTTTT. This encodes CASSYDSRNEKLFF.

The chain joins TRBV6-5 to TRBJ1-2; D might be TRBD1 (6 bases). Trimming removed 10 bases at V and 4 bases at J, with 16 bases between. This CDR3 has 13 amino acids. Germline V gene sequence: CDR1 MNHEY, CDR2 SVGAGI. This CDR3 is CATFRQALYGYTF. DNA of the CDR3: TGTGCCACTTTTAGACAGGCGCTCTATGGCTACACCTTC.

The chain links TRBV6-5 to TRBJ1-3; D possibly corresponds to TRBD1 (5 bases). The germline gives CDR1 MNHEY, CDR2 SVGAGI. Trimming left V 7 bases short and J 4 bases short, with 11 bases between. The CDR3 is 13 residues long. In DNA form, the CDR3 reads TGTGCCAGCACCCGGGGGATAGGAAACACCATATATTTT. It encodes CASTRGIGNTIYF.

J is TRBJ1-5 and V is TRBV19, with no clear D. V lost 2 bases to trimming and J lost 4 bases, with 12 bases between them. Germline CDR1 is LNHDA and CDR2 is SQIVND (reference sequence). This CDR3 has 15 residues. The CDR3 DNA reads TGTGCCAGTAGTATACCGACCGAGGATAATCAGCCCCAGCATTTT. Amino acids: CASSIPTEDNQPQHF. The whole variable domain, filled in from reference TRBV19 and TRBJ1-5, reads DGGITQSPKYLFRKEGQNVTLSCEQNLNHDAMYWYRQDPGQGLRLIYYSQIVNDFQKGDIAEGYSVSREKKESFPLTVTSAQKNPTAFYLCASSIPTEDNQPQHFGDGTRLSIL.

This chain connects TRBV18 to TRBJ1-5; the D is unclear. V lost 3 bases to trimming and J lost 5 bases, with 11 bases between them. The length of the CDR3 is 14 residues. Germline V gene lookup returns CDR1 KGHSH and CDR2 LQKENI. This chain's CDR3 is CASSPFVGDQPQHF. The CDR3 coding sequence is TGTGCCAGCTCACCGTTTGTCGGGGATCAGCCCCAGCATTTT.

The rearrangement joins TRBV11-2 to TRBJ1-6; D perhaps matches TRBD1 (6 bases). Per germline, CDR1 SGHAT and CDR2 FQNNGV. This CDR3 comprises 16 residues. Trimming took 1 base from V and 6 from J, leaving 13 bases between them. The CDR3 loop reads CASSLVGQGSNSPLHF. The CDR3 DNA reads TGTGCCAGCAGCTTAGTAGGGCAGGGGAGTAATTCACCCCTCCACTTT.

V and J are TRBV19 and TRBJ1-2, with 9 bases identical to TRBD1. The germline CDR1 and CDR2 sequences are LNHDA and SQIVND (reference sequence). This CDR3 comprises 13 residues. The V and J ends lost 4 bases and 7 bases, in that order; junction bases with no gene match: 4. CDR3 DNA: TGTGCCAGTAGTAGGACAGGGGAAGGTGGCTACACCTTC. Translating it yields CASSRTGEGGYTF.

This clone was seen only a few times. CDR3 residues: CASRPRGRGEAFF. CDR3 DNA sequence: TGTGCCAGCAGGCCCAGGGGACGGGGTGAAGCTTTCTTT. The chain employs TRBV6-5 and TRBJ1-1; tentatively, D is TRBD1 (6 bases). Germline assignment: CDR1 MNHEY and CDR2 SVGAGI. This CDR3 spans 13 amino acids. Trimming took off 6 bases at V and 7 bases at J, with 15 bases between the two ends.